The clone carrying this T cell receptor beta chain was found a few times. The germline V gene encodes CDR1 SGDLS and CDR2 YYNGEE. V lost 6 bases to trimming and J lost 2 bases; unmatched junction nucleotides: 12. The CDR3 runs 16 residues. The data belong to a study of T cells in Graves' hyperthyroidism and ophthalmopathy. RNA transcripts were the template for amplifying TCR beta CDR3 regions. RT-PCR in the first round (using the HTBI primer set) targeted the TCR CDR3. TCRdb analysed the multiplex PCR reads with MiXCR anew, one entry per CDR3 protein. The sample lists fewer than 800,000 distinct CDR3 sequences, about a sixth occurring once.

Sequencing was carried out using blood. The receptor comes from a man younger than 30 with Graves' hyperthyroidism. The chain has TRBV9 and TRBJ2-3; TRBD2 matches at 7 bases. As DNA, the CDR3 is TGTGCCAGCACCCCCTTCCTGAGCGGGACCACAGATACGCAGTATTTT. It yields the protein CASTPFLSGTTDTQYF.